This T cell receptor (beta chain) was captured by sequencing in a study of blood T cell repertoires in COVID-19. Clones were sequenced by immunoSEQ multiplex PCR, and TCRdb holds only the in-frame ones, with some missing. Of 270,000 or so clones in the sample, approximately 90% were seen once. Sequencing was performed on PBMCs or T cells enriched from blood (not recorded which). This TCR came from a man in his forties or fifties who had been exposed to COVID-19.

The CDR3 DNA follows: TGTGCCAGCAGCTTGGGGGGCGCGTATGGCTACACCTTC. It is translated as CASSLGGAYGYTF. The V call is TRBV5-5, the J call TRBJ1-2; perhaps TRBD1 as D (5 bases). The length of the CDR3 is 13 residues. Trimming took off 0 bases at V and 5 bases at J, with 8 bases between the two ends. In germline, CDR1 is SGHKS, CDR2 YYEKEE (reference sequence). The variable domain in full, with the rest retrieved from reference TRBV5-5 and TRBJ1-2, is DAGVTQSPTHLIKTRGQQVTLRCSPISGHKSVSWYQQVLGQGPQFIFQYYEKEERGRGNFPDRFSARQFPNYSSELNVNALLLGDSALYLCASSLGGAYGYTFGSGTRLTVV.